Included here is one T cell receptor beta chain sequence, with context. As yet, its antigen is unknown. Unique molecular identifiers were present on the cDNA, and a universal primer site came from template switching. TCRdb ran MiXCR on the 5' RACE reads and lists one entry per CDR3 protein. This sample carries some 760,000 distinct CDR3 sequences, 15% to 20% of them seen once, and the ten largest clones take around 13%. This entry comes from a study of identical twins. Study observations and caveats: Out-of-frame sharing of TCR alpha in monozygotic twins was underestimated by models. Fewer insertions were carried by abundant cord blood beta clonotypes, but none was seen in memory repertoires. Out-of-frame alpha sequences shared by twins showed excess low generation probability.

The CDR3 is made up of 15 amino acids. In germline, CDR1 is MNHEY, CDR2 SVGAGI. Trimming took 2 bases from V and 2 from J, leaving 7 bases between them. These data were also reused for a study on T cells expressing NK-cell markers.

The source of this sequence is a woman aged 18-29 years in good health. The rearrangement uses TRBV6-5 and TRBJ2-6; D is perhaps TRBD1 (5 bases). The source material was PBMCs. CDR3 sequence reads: CASSYGRAGANVLTF. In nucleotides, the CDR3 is TGTGCCAGCAGTTACGGCAGGGCTGGGGCCAACGTCCTGACTTTC.